This TCR beta chain was captured by sequencing in a study of blood T cell repertoires in COVID-19. As for the study in general: The analysed material was cDNA or gDNA that came from T cells, B-cell-depleted T cells, or PBMCs.

Per the original data handling: Amplification of reference gene primers was used by the study to estimate nucleated cell counts. Clones were read by immunoSEQ multiplex PCR, and TCRdb kept only the in-frame ones, dropping some. That table gives V, J and clone size, and the DNA gave D and trimming. There are 200,000 to 250,000 clones in the sample; 70% to 90% occur only once, and around 1.5% lies in the top ten. The CDR3 has 13 amino acids. Germline V gene sequence: CDR1 LGHNT, CDR2 FRNRAP. V lost 3 bases to trimming and J lost 7 bases, with 12 bases between them. The sequence came from a man younger than 30 with active or convalescent COVID-19. Sequencing input: peripheral blood. The chain couples TRBV12-5 to TRBJ1-2; D may be TRBD1 (5 bases). The CDR3 sequence is CASGFSHRGGYTF. The CDR3 nucleotides are TGTGCTAGTGGTTTTTCCCATAGGGGTGGCTACACCTTC.